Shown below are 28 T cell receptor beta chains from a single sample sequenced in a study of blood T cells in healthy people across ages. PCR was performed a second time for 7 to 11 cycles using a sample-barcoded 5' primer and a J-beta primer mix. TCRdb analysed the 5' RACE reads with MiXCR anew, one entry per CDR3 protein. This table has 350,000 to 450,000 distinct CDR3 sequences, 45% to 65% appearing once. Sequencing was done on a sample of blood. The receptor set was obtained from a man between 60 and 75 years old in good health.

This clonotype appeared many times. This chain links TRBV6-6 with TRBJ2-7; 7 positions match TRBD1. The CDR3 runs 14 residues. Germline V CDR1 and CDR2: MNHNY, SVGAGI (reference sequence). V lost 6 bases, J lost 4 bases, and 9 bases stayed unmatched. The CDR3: CASRYLGQTYEQYF. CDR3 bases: TGTGCCAGCAGATACCTGGGACAGACTTACGAGCAGTACTTC.

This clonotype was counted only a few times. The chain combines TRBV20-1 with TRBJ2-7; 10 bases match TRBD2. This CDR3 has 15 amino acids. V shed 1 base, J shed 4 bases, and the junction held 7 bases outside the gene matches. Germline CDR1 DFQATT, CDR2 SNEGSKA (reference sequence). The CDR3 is CSARGVLAGAYEQYF. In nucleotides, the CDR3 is TGCAGTGCTAGAGGCGTTCTAGCGGGGGCTTACGAGCAGTACTTC.

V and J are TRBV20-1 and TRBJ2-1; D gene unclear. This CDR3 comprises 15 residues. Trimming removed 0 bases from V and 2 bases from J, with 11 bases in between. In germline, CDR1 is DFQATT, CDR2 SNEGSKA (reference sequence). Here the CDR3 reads CSARDQLRPYNEQFF. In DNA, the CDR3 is TGCAGTGCTAGAGATCAGCTCAGGCCCTACAATGAGCAGTTCTTC.

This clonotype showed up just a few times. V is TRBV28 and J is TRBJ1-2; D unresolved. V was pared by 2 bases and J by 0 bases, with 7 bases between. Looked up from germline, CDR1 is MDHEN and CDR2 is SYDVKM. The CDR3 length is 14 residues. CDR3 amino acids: CASSLDPTNYGYTF. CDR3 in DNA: TGTGCCAGCAGTTTAGACCCTACTAACTATGGCTACACCTTC.

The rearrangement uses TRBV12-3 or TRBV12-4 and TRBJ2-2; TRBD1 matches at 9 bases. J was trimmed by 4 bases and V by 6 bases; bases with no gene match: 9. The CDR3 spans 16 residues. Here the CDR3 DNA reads TGTGCCAGCAGCCCAAACAGGGGGCGAGGCACCGGGGAGCTGTTTTTT. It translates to CASSPNRGRGTGELFF.

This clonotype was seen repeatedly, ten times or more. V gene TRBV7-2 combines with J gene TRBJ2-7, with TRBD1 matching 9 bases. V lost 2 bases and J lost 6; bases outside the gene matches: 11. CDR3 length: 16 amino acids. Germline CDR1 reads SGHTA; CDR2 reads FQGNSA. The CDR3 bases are TGTGCCAGCAGCTTATCCCCTCCGGGACAGGGAAGCGAGCAGTACTTC. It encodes CASSLSPPGQGSEQYF.

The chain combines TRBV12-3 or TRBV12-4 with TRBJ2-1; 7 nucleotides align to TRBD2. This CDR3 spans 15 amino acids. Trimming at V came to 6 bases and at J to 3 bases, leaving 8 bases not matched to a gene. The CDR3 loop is CASSSPAGSYNEQFF. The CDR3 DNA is TGTGCCAGCAGCTCCCCAGCGGGAAGCTACAATGAGCAGTTCTTC.

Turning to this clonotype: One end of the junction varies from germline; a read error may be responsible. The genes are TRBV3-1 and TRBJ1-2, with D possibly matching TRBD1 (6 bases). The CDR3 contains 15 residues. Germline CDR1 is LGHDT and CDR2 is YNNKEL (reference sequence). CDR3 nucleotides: TGTGCCAGCGGCCAAGATAAGGGTCAGGGGATCGGCTACACCTTC. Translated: CASGQDKGQGIGYTF.

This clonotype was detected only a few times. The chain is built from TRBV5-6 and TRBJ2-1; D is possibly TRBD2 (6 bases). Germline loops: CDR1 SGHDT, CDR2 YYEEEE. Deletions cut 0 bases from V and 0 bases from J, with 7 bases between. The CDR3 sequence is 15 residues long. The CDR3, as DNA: TGTGCCAGCAGCTTGGCGGGGGTCTCCTACAATGAGCAGTTCTTC. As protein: CASSLAGVSYNEQFF.

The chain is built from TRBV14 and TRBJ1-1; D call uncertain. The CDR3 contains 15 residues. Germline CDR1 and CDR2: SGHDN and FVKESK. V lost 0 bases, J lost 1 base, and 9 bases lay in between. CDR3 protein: CASSQDGRRNTEAFF. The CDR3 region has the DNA TGTGCCAGCAGCCAAGACGGACGGCGGAACACTGAAGCTTTCTTT. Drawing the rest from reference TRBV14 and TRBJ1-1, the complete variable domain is EAGVTQFPSHSVIEKGQTVTLRCDPISGHDNLYWYRRVMGKEIKFLLHFVKESKQDESGMPNNRFLAERTGGTYSTLKVQPAELEDSGVYFCASSQDGRRNTEAFFGQGTRLTVV.

The chain's CDR3 is CSVYRGGSGEQFF. CDR3 coding DNA: TGCAGCGTTTACAGGGGGGGTTCCGGTGAGCAGTTCTTC. The chain couples TRBV29-1 to TRBJ2-1; D perhaps matches TRBD1 (8 bases). Trimming removed 5 bases from V and 9 bases from J, with 17 bases in between. CDR1 SQVTM and CDR2 ANQGSEA come from the germline V gene. The length of the CDR3 is 13 residues.

CDR3 in DNA: TGTGCCAGCAGCTTTGCGAGCGGGACGTGGAATGAGCAGTACTTC. Amino acid sequence: CASSFASGTWNEQYF. The chain couples TRBV7-9 to TRBJ2-1, with TRBD2 matching 7 bases. The DNA end lines up better with TRBJ2-7; the J call may be wrong. The CDR3 is 15 amino acids. Per germline, CDR1 SEHNR and CDR2 FQNEAQ (reference sequence).

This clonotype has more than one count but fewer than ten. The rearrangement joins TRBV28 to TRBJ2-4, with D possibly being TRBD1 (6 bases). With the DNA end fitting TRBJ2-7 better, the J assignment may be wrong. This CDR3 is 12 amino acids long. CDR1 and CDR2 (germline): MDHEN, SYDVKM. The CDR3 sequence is CASNLQGYEQYF. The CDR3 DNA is TGTGCCAGCAACCTACAGGGATACGAGCAGTACTTC.

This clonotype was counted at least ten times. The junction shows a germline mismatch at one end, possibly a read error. The CDR3 spells CASSVAGSYEQYF. In nucleotides, the CDR3 is TGTGCCAGCAGCGTAGCCGGGTCCTACGAGCAGTACTTC. The chain is built from TRBV7-2 and TRBJ2-7; D gene uncertain. The CDR3 length is 13 residues. Germline V gene sequence: CDR1 SGHTA, CDR2 FQGNSA.

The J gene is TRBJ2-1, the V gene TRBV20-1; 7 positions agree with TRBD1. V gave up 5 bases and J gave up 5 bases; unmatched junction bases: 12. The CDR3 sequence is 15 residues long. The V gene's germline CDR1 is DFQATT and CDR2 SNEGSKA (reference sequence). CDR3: CSAPRRQGVNNEQFF. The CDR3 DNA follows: TGCAGTGCTCCGAGACGGCAGGGGGTCAACAATGAGCAGTTCTTC.

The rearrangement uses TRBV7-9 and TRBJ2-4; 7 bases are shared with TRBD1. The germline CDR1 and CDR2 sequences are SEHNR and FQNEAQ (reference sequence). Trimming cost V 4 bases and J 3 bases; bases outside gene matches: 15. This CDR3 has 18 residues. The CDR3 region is CASSSLSTGLEVKNIQYF. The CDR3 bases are TGTGCCAGCAGCTCACTATCGACAGGGTTGGAGGTCAAAAACATTCAGTACTTC.

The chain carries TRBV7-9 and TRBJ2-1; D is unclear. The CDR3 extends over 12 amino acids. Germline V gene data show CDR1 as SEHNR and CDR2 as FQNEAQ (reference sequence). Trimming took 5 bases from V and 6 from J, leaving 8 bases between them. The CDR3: CASSIPGNEQFF. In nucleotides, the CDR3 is TGTGCCAGCAGCATCCCGGGCAATGAGCAGTTCTTC.

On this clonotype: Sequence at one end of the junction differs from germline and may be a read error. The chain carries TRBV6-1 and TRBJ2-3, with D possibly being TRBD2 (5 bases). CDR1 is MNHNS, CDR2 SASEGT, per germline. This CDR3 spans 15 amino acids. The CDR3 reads CAGSERPGGTDTQYF. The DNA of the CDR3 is TGTGCCGGCAGTGAGCGCCCCGGGGGCACAGATACGCAGTATTTT.

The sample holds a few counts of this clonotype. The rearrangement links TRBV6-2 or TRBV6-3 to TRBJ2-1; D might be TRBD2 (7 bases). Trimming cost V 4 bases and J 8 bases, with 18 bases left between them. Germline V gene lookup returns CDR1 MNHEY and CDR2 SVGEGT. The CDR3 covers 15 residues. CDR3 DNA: TGTGCCAGCAGTTCAGGGACTTCGGGGGGCGATGAGCAGTTCTTC. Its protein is CASSSGTSGGDEQFF.

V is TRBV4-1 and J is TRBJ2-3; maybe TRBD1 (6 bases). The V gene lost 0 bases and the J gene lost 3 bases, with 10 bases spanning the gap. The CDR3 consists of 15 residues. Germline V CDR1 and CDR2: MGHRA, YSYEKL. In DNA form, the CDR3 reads TGCGCCAGCAGCCAAGAGGTGGGGGCAACAGATACGCAGTATTTT. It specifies CASSQEVGATDTQYF.

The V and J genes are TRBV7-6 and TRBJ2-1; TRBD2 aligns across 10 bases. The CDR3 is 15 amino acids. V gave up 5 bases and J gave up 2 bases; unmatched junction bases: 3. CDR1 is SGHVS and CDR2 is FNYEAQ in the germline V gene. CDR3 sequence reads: CASSQGLATYNEQFF. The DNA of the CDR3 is TGTGCCAGCAGCCAGGGACTAGCGACCTACAATGAGCAGTTCTTC. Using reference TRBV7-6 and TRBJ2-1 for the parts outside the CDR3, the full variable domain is GAGVSQSPRYKVTKRGQDVALRCDPISGHVSLYWYRQALGQGPEFLTYFNYEAQQDKSGLPNDRFSAERPEGSISTLTIQRTEQRDSAMYRCASSQGLATYNEQFFGPGTRLTVL.

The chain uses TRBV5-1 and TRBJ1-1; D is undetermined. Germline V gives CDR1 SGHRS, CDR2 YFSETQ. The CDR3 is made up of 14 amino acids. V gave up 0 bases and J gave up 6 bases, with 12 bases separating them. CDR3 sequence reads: CASSLAWQDSEAFF. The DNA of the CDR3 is TGCGCCAGCAGCTTGGCGTGGCAGGATTCTGAAGCTTTCTTT.

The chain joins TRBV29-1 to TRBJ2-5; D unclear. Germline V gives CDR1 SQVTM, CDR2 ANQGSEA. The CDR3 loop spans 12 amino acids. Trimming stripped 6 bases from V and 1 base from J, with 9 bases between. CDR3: CSVGARQETQYF. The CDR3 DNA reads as TGCAGCGTCGGAGCACGCCAAGAGACCCAGTACTTC.

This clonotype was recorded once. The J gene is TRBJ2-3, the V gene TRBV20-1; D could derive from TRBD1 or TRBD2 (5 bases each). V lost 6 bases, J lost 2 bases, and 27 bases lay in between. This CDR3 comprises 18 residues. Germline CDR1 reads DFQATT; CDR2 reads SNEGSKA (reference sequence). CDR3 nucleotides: TGCAGTGCCGGAAAGGATGGTGGGGGTCCCTCTTACACAGATACGCAGTATTTT. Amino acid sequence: CSAGKDGGGPSYTDTQYF.

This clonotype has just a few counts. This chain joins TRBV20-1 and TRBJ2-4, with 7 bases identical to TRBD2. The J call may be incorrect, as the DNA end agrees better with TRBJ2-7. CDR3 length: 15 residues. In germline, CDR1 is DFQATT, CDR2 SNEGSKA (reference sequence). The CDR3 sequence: CSARVFSGAPYEQYF. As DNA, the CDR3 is TGCAGTGCTAGAGTGTTCAGCGGGGCCCCCTACGAGCAGTACTTC.

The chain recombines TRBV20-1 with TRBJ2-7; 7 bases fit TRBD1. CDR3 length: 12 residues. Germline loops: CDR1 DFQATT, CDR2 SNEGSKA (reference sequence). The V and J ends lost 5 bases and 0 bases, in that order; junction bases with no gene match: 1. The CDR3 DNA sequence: TGCAGTGCTGGACAGGACTCCTACGAGCAGTACTTC. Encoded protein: CSAGQDSYEQYF.

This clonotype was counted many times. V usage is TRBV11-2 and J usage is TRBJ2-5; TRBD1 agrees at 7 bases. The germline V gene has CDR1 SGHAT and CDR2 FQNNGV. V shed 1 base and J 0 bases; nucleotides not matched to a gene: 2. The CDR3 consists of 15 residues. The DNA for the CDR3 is TGTGCCAGCAGCTTAGGGGACAGATACCAAGAGACCCAGTACTTC. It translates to CASSLGDRYQETQYF. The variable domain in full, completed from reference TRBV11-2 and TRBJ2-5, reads EAGVAQSPRYKIIEKRQSVAFWCNPISGHATLYWYQQILGQGPKLLIQFQNNGVVDDSQLPKDRFSAERLKGVDSTLKIQPAKLEDSAVYLCASSLGDRYQETQYFGPGTRLLVL.

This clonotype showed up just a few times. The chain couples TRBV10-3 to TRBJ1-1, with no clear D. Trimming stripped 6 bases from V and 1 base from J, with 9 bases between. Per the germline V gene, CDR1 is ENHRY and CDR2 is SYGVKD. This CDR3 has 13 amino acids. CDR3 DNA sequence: TGTGCCATCAGATGGCAGCCGAACACTGAAGCTTTCTTT. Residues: CAIRWQPNTEAFF.